This T cell receptor (beta chain) was obtained from a study of CD8 T cells in Susac syndrome. Deletions cut 2 bases from V and 2 bases from J, with 8 bases between. Germline V gene data show CDR1 as LGHDT and CDR2 as YNNKEL (reference sequence). The CDR3 runs to 14 residues. Reverse transcription of roughly 0.5 to 1 ug RNA was performed with random hexamers. TCRdb redid the calling of the immunoSEQ multiplex PCR reads with MiXCR, one entry per CDR3 protein. This table has approximately 230,000 distinct CDR3 sequences, around 95% appearing once. The V and J genes are TRBV3-1 and TRBJ2-3; D gene uncertain. The origin of this receptor is a human donor with multiple sclerosis. Sequencing used CD4+ T cells from PBMCs. CDR3 nucleotide sequence: TGTGCCAGCAGCCAATCGGTTCTCACAGATACGCAGTATTTT. Translating gives CASSQSVLTDTQYF.